The T cell receptor (beta chain) described here comes from a study of OX40 agonist ivuxolimab in advanced cancers. Sequencing was performed with immunoSEQ multiplex PCR; in TCRdb, only in-frame clones are kept and a portion is missing. The sample holds just over 95,000 clones; around 89% are singletons and the top ten take under 0.2%. Germline V gene lookup returns CDR1 PRHDT and CDR2 FYEKMQ (reference sequence). V dropped 2 bases and J dropped 0 bases, with 11 bases sitting between them. The CDR3 contains 16 residues. Specimen: CD4+ or CD8+ T cells sorted from blood, collected in a trial of the OX40 agonist ivuxolimab. This sequence originates from an adult with an advanced solid tumor such as melanoma, head and neck, liver or kidney cancer. The chain is built from TRBV13 and TRBJ2-4; D could derive from TRBD1 or TRBD2 (5 bases each). CDR3 nucleotides: TGTGCCAGCAGCTTAAGTCCGGGGCTAGCCAAAAACATTCAGTACTTC. It codes for CASSLSPGLAKNIQYF.